This T cell receptor (beta chain) derives from a study of blood T cell repertoires in COVID-19. Data came from immunoSEQ multiplex PCR; TCRdb stores just in-frame clones and leaves some out. Among 150,000 to 180,000 clones, more than 65% were seen once, and the ten largest hold around a tenth. Sequencing input: peripheral blood. This TCR came from a woman in her forties or fifties with acute or convalescent COVID-19.

Written as DNA, the CDR3 is TGTGCCAGCAGTTATGTGACTAGCGGGAGGGCCGCCTTAAAAGAGACCCAGTACTTC. It encodes CASSYVTSGRAALKETQYF. The V and J genes are TRBV6-2 or TRBV6-3 and TRBJ2-5; 14 bases are shared with TRBD2. V was pared by 3 bases and J by 3 bases, with 12 bases of the junction left unmatched. This CDR3 is 19 amino acids long. The germline CDR1 and CDR2 sequences are MNHEY and SVGEGT.